Below are 27 T cell receptor beta chains sequenced from a single sample in a study of cytomegalovirus exposure and HLA in healthy donors (dated by TCRdb to the late 2010s). Preparation of the library involved the immunoSEQ multiplex PCR assay. For the multiplex PCR, a mixture combining 60 forward primers for TCR Vbeta segments and 13 reverse primers for TCR Jbeta segments was used. TCRdb re-hosts the immuneACCESS table, in-frame sequences only. Its copies lack some clones; in the studies checked, an unresolved V gene accounts for under half of them, and the cause for the rest is not known. The sample table contains 150,000 to 200,000 clones; only one count was recorded for 65% to 85% of them. Around 6.5% of the sample lies in the top ten. The source material was PBMCs. The receptors were sampled from a male donor in good health and CMV-seropositive.

The chain has TRBV19 and TRBJ1-2, with D perhaps matching TRBD1 (5 bases). V gave up 0 bases and J gave up 5 bases, with 16 bases separating them. Germline CDR1 LNHDA, CDR2 SQIVND (reference sequence). CDR3 size: 16 residues. CDR3 in DNA: TGTGCCAGTAGTATAGACCCCCGCGCAGGGAGGTATGGCTACACCTTC. It codes for CASSIDPRAGRYGYTF.

V gene TRBV6-5 combines with J gene TRBJ1-2; no clear D. The V and J ends lost 0 bases and 8 bases respectively, with 10 bases between them. In germline, CDR1 is MNHEY, CDR2 SVGAGI. The CDR3 totals 13 residues. Written as DNA, the CDR3 is TGTGCCAGCAGTTACTCCTCGGTTCGGGGCTACACCTTC. This codes for CASSYSSVRGYTF.

This chain connects TRBV5-1 to TRBJ2-3; 9 positions agree with TRBD2. The V segment lost 0 bases and the J segment 0 bases; nucleotides outside the gene matches: 8. Germline CDR1 reads SGHRS; CDR2 reads YFSETQ. The CDR3 has 18 amino acids. CDR3 protein: CASSLEGPSGTSTDTQYF. DNA of the CDR3: TGCGCCAGCAGCTTGGAGGGACCTAGCGGGACTAGCACAGATACGCAGTATTTT.

The chain joins TRBV5-4 to TRBJ2-7; the D gene is possibly TRBD1 (5 bases). V lost 4 bases, J lost 6 bases, and 17 bases lay in between. The germline V gene has CDR1 SGHNT and CDR2 YYREEE (reference sequence). The CDR3 spans 14 residues. The CDR3 region has the DNA TGTGCCAGCAGCCTAAGGGGATCAGTTGGCGAGCAGTACTTC. Translating gives CASSLRGSVGEQYF.

The chain carries TRBV4-1 and TRBJ1-1, with 10 bases matching TRBD1. The CDR3 is 16 amino acids. V lost 3 bases, J lost 0 bases, and 4 bases stayed unmatched. Germline V lookup: CDR1 MGHRA, CDR2 YSYEKL. The CDR3 DNA follows: TGCGCCAGCAGCCATTCCGGGACAGGGGTGAACACTGAAGCTTTCTTT. Translating gives CASSHSGTGVNTEAFF.

The sample holds a few counts of this clone. V usage is TRBV5-1 and J usage is TRBJ1-1; D is perhaps TRBD1 (5 bases). The CDR3 is 14 residues long. CDR1 and CDR2 from the germline V gene are SGHRS and YFSETQ. V was clipped by 5 bases and J by 0 bases, with 11 bases between them. Here the CDR3 reads CASSRGVMNTEAFF. In DNA, the CDR3 is TGCGCCAGCAGTCGGGGGGTCATGAACACTGAAGCTTTCTTT.

The chain links TRBV18 to TRBJ2-7; a weak D match, TRBD2 (6 bases). Germline CDR1 reads KGHSH; CDR2 reads LQKENI. CDR3 size: 15 residues. Trimming took 3 bases from V and 5 from J, leaving 17 bases between them. CDR3: CASSPLSRGNNEQYF. CDR3 sequence (DNA): TGTGCCAGCTCACCTCTCTCCCGGGGGAACAACGAGCAGTACTTC. Drawing the rest from reference TRBV18 and TRBJ2-7, the complete variable domain is NAGVMQNPRHLVRRRGQEARLRCSPMKGHSHVYWYRQLPEEGLKFMVYLQKENIIDESGMPKERFSAEFPKEGPSILRIQQVVRGDSAAYFCASSPLSRGNNEQYFGPGTRLTVT.

This chain links TRBV27 with TRBJ2-5; TRBD1 is a possible D gene (6 bases). The J call may be mistaken, given a closer DNA end match to TRBJ2-7. There are 17 residues in the CDR3. The germline V gene has CDR1 MNHEY and CDR2 SMNVEV (reference sequence). CDR3 amino acids: CASSLSESQGFSYEQYF. The CDR3 DNA is TGTGCCAGCAGTTTGTCCGAGTCACAGGGATTCTCCTACGAGCAGTACTTC.

This chain links TRBV10-3 with TRBJ2-1; D is perhaps TRBD1 (8 bases). Between the trimmed V and J ends, which lost 3 bases and 5 bases, there was a span of 14 bases. The germline V gene encodes CDR1 ENHRY and CDR2 SYGVKD. The length of the CDR3 is 15 residues. The CDR3 nucleotides read TGTGCCATCAGTGAAGGAACAGGGGGGGACAATGAGCAGTTCTTC. As protein: CAISEGTGGDNEQFF.

The chain has TRBV5-6 and TRBJ2-7, with 7 bases lining up with TRBD2. V lost 4 bases and J lost 2; bases outside the gene matches: 9. Germline CDR1 is SGHDT and CDR2 is YYEEEE. This CDR3 has 15 residues. Written as DNA, the CDR3 is TGTGCCAGCAGCCCAACAGGCGGGGGTACCTACGAGCAGTACTTC. This codes for CASSPTGGGTYEQYF.

V and J are TRBV5-1 and TRBJ2-1; 8 bases align to TRBD2. With V trimmed by 2 bases and J by 8 bases, 6 bases remained unmatched. Germline V gene sequence: CDR1 SGHRS, CDR2 YFSETQ. The CDR3 consists of 14 residues. DNA of the CDR3: TGCGCCAGCAGCTTCCAGCGGGAGAGGGATGAGCAGTTCTTC. As protein: CASSFQRERDEQFF.

The chain has TRBV29-1 and TRBJ2-4, with no clear D. There are 10 residues in the CDR3. The ends were cut back, 4 bases at V and 8 bases at J, with 6 bases in the middle. CDR1 is SQVTM and CDR2 is ANQGSEA in the germline V gene. In nucleotides, the CDR3 is TGCAGCGTTGGTCCCGACATTCAGTACTTC. Amino acid sequence: CSVGPDIQYF.

The V gene is TRBV7-8, the J gene TRBJ2-7; TRBD1 is a possible D gene (6 bases). V shed 5 bases and J shed 0 bases, with 14 bases lying between them. CDR1 SGHVS and CDR2 FQNEAQ come from the germline V gene. The length of the CDR3 is 15 residues. Written as DNA, the CDR3 is TGTGCCAGCAGCGTGGACAGTGGAAGCTCCTACGAGCAGTACTTC. Amino acids: CASSVDSGSSYEQYF.

The chain recombines TRBV7-6 with TRBJ1-1; D remains ambiguous. The CDR3 is made up of 15 amino acids. V gave up 1 base and J gave up 0 bases, with 9 bases separating them. The V gene's germline CDR1 is SGHVS and CDR2 FNYEAQ. The CDR3 sequence is CASSLGTNMNTEAFF. Here the CDR3 DNA reads TGTGCCAGCAGCTTAGGTACCAACATGAACACTGAAGCTTTCTTT.

The V gene is TRBV7-2, the J gene TRBJ2-3; 9 bases fit TRBD2. The junction had 10 bases not matched to a gene; V was cut back by 6 bases and J by 6 bases. Looked up from germline, CDR1 is SGHTA and CDR2 is FQGNSA. The CDR3 loop spans 15 amino acids. The CDR3 region is CASSLLAGGKDTQYF. CDR3 nucleotides: TGTGCCAGCAGTTTGCTTGCGGGAGGGAAGGATACGCAGTATTTT.

The chain combines TRBV6-1 with TRBJ1-3; 11 bases fit TRBD1. The CDR3 loop spans 15 amino acids. The V and J ends lost 3 bases and 4 bases, in that order; junction bases with no gene match: 2. Germline V CDR1 and CDR2: MNHNS, SASEGT. CDR3 loop: CASSEDRGRGNTIYF. The CDR3 nucleotides read TGTGCCAGCAGTGAGGACAGGGGGCGAGGAAACACCATATATTTT.

The V call is TRBV29-1, the J call TRBJ2-6; D is unclear. Germline V gene data show CDR1 as SQVTM and CDR2 as ANQGSEA. The germline V and J ends were trimmed by 5 bases and 0 bases, with 8 bases remaining between them. This CDR3 comprises 14 residues. The DNA for the CDR3 is TGCAGCGTTACAGAACTCTCTGGGGCCAACGTCCTGACTTTC. Its translation: CSVTELSGANVLTF.

V and J are TRBV5-1 and TRBJ1-6; TRBD1 might be the D (6 bases). V was cut by 4 bases and J by 4 bases, with 9 bases left in between. CDR1 SGHRS and CDR2 YFSETQ come from the germline V gene. CDR3 length: 14 amino acids. Here the CDR3 DNA reads TGCGCCAGCAGCCAACAGGGATATAATTCACCCCTCCACTTT. Amino acid sequence: CASSQQGYNSPLHF.

This clone showed up just once. This chain connects TRBV5-1 to TRBJ2-1; no clear D gene. There are 14 residues in the CDR3. With 0 bases removed from V and 1 base from J, the gap between germline ends came to 5 bases. Germline V gene data show CDR1 as SGHRS and CDR2 as YFSETQ. Here the CDR3 DNA reads TGCGCCAGCAGCTTGGGACAATCCTACAATGAGCAGTTCTTC. Translation: CASSLGQSYNEQFF.

This clone was seen more than once but under ten times. The chain uses TRBV19 and TRBJ1-4; D not resolved. The CDR3 is 14 amino acids. V lost 3 bases, J lost 5 bases, and 10 bases lay in between. Germline CDR1 is LNHDA and CDR2 is SQIVND (reference sequence). In DNA, the CDR3 is TGTGCCAGTAGTATCCAGTCACAGAATGAAAAACTGTTTTTT. Translated, it gives CASSIQSQNEKLFF.

V usage is TRBV7-2 and J usage is TRBJ2-5, with D possibly being TRBD2 (5 bases). This CDR3 comprises 13 residues. The germline CDR1 and CDR2 sequences are SGHTA and FQGNSA. The ends were cut back, 5 bases at V and 1 base at J, with 8 bases in the middle. DNA for the CDR3: TGTGCCAGCAGCCCCCGGGGCCAAGAGACCCAGTACTTC. This codes for CASSPRGQETQYF.

V gene TRBV5-6 combines with J gene TRBJ2-5; D possibly corresponds to TRBD2 (5 bases). Germline V gene sequence: CDR1 SGHDT, CDR2 YYEEEE. This CDR3 is 14 amino acids long. V shed 0 bases and J shed 5 bases, with 11 bases lying between them. The CDR3 region has the DNA TGTGCCAGCAGCTTGGCGGGAAGGCGGGAGACCCAGTACTTC. This gives the protein CASSLAGRRETQYF.

V gene TRBV11-3 combines with J gene TRBJ2-2, with a tentative D call TRBD2 (6 bases). This CDR3 is 17 amino acids long. Trimming took 1 base from V and 3 from J, leaving 15 bases between them. Per germline, CDR1 SGHNT and CDR2 YENEEA. Written as DNA, the CDR3 is TGTGCCAGCAGCTTAGCGCGTTGGGGACTCGACACCGGGGAGCTGTTTTTT. It encodes CASSLARWGLDTGELFF. The whole variable domain, remainder taken from reference TRBV11-3 and TRBJ2-2, is EAGVVQSPRYKIIEKKQPVAFWCNPISGHNTLYWYLQNLGQGPELLIRYENEEAVDDSQLPKDRFSAERLKGVDSTLKIQPAELGDSAVYLCASSLARWGLDTGELFFGEGSRLTVL.

In its sample, this clone was seen once. The V gene is TRBV28, the J gene TRBJ2-3; 7 bases match TRBD1. CDR3 length equals 14 residues. The germline CDR1 and CDR2 sequences are MDHEN and SYDVKM. With 5 bases clipped from V and 0 bases from J, the junction kept 2 bases outside the gene matches. The DNA for the CDR3 is TGTGCCAGCAGTAAAGGGGGCAGCACAGATACGCAGTATTTT. Protein product: CASSKGGSTDTQYF. The variable domain in full, completed from reference TRBV28 and TRBJ2-3, reads DVKVTQSSRYLVKRTGEKVFLECVQDMDHENMFWYRQDPGLGLRLIYFSYDVKMKEKGDIPEGYSVSREKKERFSLILESASTNQTSMYLCASSKGGSTDTQYFGPGTRLTVL.

This clone was recorded only once. This rearrangement joins TRBV6-5 to TRBJ2-7, with TRBD2 matching 7 bases. This CDR3 has 12 amino acids. The V gene end was trimmed by 7 bases and the J gene end by 7 bases; junction bases not matched to a gene: 7. Germline loops: CDR1 MNHEY, CDR2 SVGAGI. The CDR3 bases are TGTGCCAGCACCACCCGAGCGGGGGAGCAGTACTTC. It translates to CASTTRAGEQYF.

The chain carries TRBV6-5 and TRBJ2-7, with D perhaps TRBD1 (6 bases). This CDR3 has 15 amino acids. Germline V CDR1 and CDR2: MNHEY, SVGAGI. V was cut by 5 bases and J by 2 bases, with 16 bases left in between. CDR3 sequence reads: CASSKHGQSPYEQYF. The CDR3 coding sequence is TGTGCCAGCAGTAAACACGGACAGTCCCCCTACGAGCAGTACTTC.

The chain has TRBV10-3 and TRBJ2-5, with D perhaps matching TRBD1 (6 bases). V dropped 6 bases and J dropped 7 bases, with 12 bases sitting between them. There are 12 residues in the CDR3. Looked up from germline, CDR1 is ENHRY and CDR2 is SYGVKD. CDR3 DNA sequence: TGTGCCATCAGCGCGGAAGGGGGGACCCAGTACTTC. This translates into CAISAEGGTQYF.